The 26 T cell receptor beta chains given below trace back to one sample, sequenced in a study of blood T cell repertoires in COVID-19. Assay used: immunoSEQ multiplex PCR; TCRdb lists only in-frame clones, some missing. Here the sample spans roughly 140,000 clones, 65% to 80% being singletons. The sequencing input was peripheral blood. The origin of the receptors is a woman aged 60 to 75 with acute or convalescent COVID-19.

This chain connects TRBV7-9 to TRBJ1-2, with 9 bases that match TRBD1. The CDR3 spans 14 residues. The germline V gene encodes CDR1 SEHNR and CDR2 FQNEAQ (reference sequence). Trimming took 5 bases from V and 6 from J; bases not matched to a gene: 7. CDR3 in amino acids: CASSRDRAGDGYTF. CDR3 nucleotides: TGTGCCAGCAGCCGGGACAGGGCCGGGGATGGCTACACCTTC.

J is TRBJ1-6 and V is TRBV6-1; possible D gene TRBD1, 5 bases. The CDR3 is 13 residues long. V was clipped by 3 bases and J by 9 bases, with 9 bases between them. Per germline, CDR1 MNHNS and CDR2 SASEGT. The CDR3 loop is CASSEEGLSPLHF. DNA for the CDR3: TGTGCCAGCAGTGAGGAGGGACTTTCACCCCTCCACTTT.

This sequence joins TRBV29-1 and TRBJ2-3, with 10 bases matching TRBD1. The V gene's germline CDR1 is SQVTM and CDR2 ANQGSEA. V shed 3 bases and J 8 bases; nucleotides not matched to a gene: 8. This CDR3 is 14 amino acids long. CDR3 residues: CSVDGTGALGTQYF. The CDR3 coding sequence is TGCAGCGTTGACGGGACAGGGGCCCTTGGTACGCAGTATTTT.

The CDR3 sequence is CASSSRTTRDSKLTF. CDR3 DNA sequence: TGCGCCAGCAGTAGCCGGACGACCAGGGACAGCAAGCTCACCTTC. The genes are TRBV10-1 and TRBJ1-2; 7 bases agree with TRBD1. Germline CDR1 is WNHNN and CDR2 is SYGVQD (reference sequence). This CDR3 is 15 amino acids long. V shed 5 bases and J 13 bases; nucleotides not matched to a gene: 19.

The chain recombines TRBV27 with TRBJ2-3; 10 nucleotides line up with TRBD1. This CDR3 comprises 15 residues. CDR1 MNHEY and CDR2 SMNVEV come from the germline V gene (reference sequence). V shed 5 bases and J 1 base; nucleotides not matched to a gene: 3. The CDR3 reads CASSDRGPGTDTQYF. The CDR3 nucleotides read TGTGCCAGCAGTGACAGGGGGCCGGGCACAGATACGCAGTATTTT.

This clone was found a few times. V gene TRBV27 combines with J gene TRBJ2-7; TRBD2 is a possible D gene (5 bases). The CDR3 sequence is 15 residues long. CDR1 is MNHEY and CDR2 is SMNVEV in the germline V gene (reference sequence). The V gene lost 3 bases and the J gene lost 6 bases, with 18 bases spanning the gap. CDR3 protein: CASSFRTEGAAEQYF. In nucleotides, the CDR3 is TGTGCCAGCAGTTTTCGGACCGAGGGAGCGGCCGAGCAGTACTTC.

This clone was seen a few times. The chain links TRBV4-1 to TRBJ1-1; D possibly corresponds to TRBD1 (5 bases). CDR1 and CDR2 from the germline V gene are MGHRA and YSYEKL. The CDR3 runs 12 residues. The ends were cut back, 6 bases at V and 9 bases at J, with 14 bases in the middle. The DNA of the CDR3 is TGCGCCAGCAGGGGACGCGGGGCCCAAGCTTTCTTT. Protein product: CASRGRGAQAFF.

The gene calls are TRBV28 and TRBJ1-1; possibly TRBD1 for D (5 bases). With 3 bases removed from V and 10 bases from J, the gap between germline ends came to 18 bases. The CDR3 covers 14 residues. Per the germline V gene, CDR1 is MDHEN and CDR2 is SYDVKM. In DNA, the CDR3 is TGTGCCAGCAGTTTCCTAGGGGCGCGATTTCTAGCTTTCTTT. Translated: CASSFLGARFLAFF.

The chain combines TRBV7-9 with TRBJ2-7; the D gene is possibly TRBD2 (6 bases). V lost 7 bases and J lost 13, with 14 bases in between. The germline gives CDR1 SEHNR, CDR2 FQNEAQ (reference sequence). The CDR3 is 10 amino acids. CDR3 in DNA: TGTGCCAGCAAATACCGGGACTCTTACTTC. Its protein product is CASKYRDSYF.

This clone was observed a few times. This chain joins TRBV11-2 and TRBJ2-7, with D maybe TRBD2 (5 bases). Germline values: CDR1 SGHAT, CDR2 FQNNGV. The CDR3 covers 14 residues. The V gene lost 4 bases and the J gene lost 2 bases, with 12 bases spanning the gap. The CDR3 DNA is TGTGCCAGCAGCTCTAGCCGGGGTACCTACGAGCAGTACTTC. Residues: CASSSSRGTYEQYF.

This clone was detected only once. This rearrangement joins TRBV27 to TRBJ2-1; 7 bases are a match to TRBD2. The CDR3 has 16 amino acids. Trimming removed 3 bases from V and 0 bases from J; junction bases left unmatched: 5. Germline CDR1 is MNHEY and CDR2 is SMNVEV (reference sequence). Written as DNA, the CDR3 is TGTGCCAGCAGTTTCTCTAGGGACTACTCCTACAATGAGCAGTTCTTC. Translating it yields CASSFSRDYSYNEQFF.

V is TRBV10-3 and J is TRBJ1-1; D might be TRBD1 (5 bases). The CDR3 loop spans 14 amino acids. Germline V CDR1 and CDR2: ENHRY, SYGVKD. The germline V and J ends were trimmed by 10 bases and 0 bases, with 15 bases remaining between them. Written as DNA, the CDR3 is TGTGCCACCGGGGACTTACTTTTGAACACTGAAGCTTTCTTT. Its protein product is CATGDLLLNTEAFF.

A few counts support this clone. The rearrangement joins TRBV12-3 or TRBV12-4 to TRBJ1-1; TRBD1 is a possible D gene (5 bases). This CDR3 contains 13 residues. The germline V and J ends were trimmed by 6 bases and 1 base, with 9 bases remaining between them. The CDR3 bases are TGTGCCAGCAGGCCGACAGCGAACACTGAAGCTTTCTTT. Protein product: CASRPTANTEAFF.

The count of this clone is one. The chain has TRBV4-1 and TRBJ2-7; 15 bases match TRBD2. CDR3 length: 21 amino acids. From germline, CDR1 is MGHRA and CDR2 YSYEKL. Germline trimming cut 1 base from V and 0 bases from J; bases unmatched to any gene: 13. The CDR3 here is CASSQVVTGLAGGGLSYEQYF. The DNA for the CDR3 is TGCGCCAGCAGCCAAGTGGTGACGGGACTAGCGGGAGGAGGCCTCTCCTACGAGCAGTACTTC.

V is TRBV12-5 and J is TRBJ2-1; TRBD2 agrees at 9 bases. V was clipped by 5 bases and J by 10 bases; unmatched bases: 12. CDR1 LGHNT and CDR2 FRNRAP come from the germline V gene. The CDR3 has 15 residues. CDR3 coding DNA: TGTGCTAGTGGTACGTCCGGGACTAGCACAATGGAGCAGTTCTTC. Amino acids: CASGTSGTSTMEQFF.

This sequence joins TRBV27 and TRBJ1-4; D is uncertain. Germline CDR1 MNHEY, CDR2 SMNVEV (reference sequence). Trimming removed 5 bases at V and 7 bases at J, with 17 bases between. The CDR3 has 15 residues. The CDR3 coding sequence is TGTGCCAGCAGTCTCGGTGGGAGAACGGTTGAAAAACTGTTTTTT. Its protein product is CASSLGGRTVEKLFF.

The gene calls are TRBV7-6 and TRBJ1-5; D gene uncertain. V lost 1 base and J 3 bases, leaving 13 bases between the germline ends. Germline V gene lookup returns CDR1 SGHVS and CDR2 FNYEAQ. The CDR3 consists of 16 residues. CDR3 protein: CASSLGAGLVNQPQHF. CDR3 nucleotide sequence: TGTGCCAGCAGCTTAGGGGCGGGTTTGGTCAATCAGCCCCAGCATTTT.

This chain connects TRBV11-2 to TRBJ2-1, with 7 bases identical to TRBD2. The CDR3 covers 15 residues. Trimming cost V 5 bases and J 5 bases; bases outside gene matches: 9. Per germline, CDR1 SGHAT and CDR2 FQNNGV. The CDR3 is CASSARTRLDNEQFF. In DNA form, the CDR3 reads TGTGCCAGCAGCGCGAGGACTAGACTAGACAATGAGCAGTTCTTC.

The rearrangement links TRBV30 to TRBJ1-4; D is uncertain. The CDR3 consists of 12 residues. The V gene's germline CDR1 is GTSNPN and CDR2 SVGIG (reference sequence). Trimming took off 7 bases at V and 4 bases at J, with 10 bases between the two ends. CDR3 nucleotide sequence: TGTGCCTCGTTCGGTTTTAATGAAAAACTGTTTTTT. It yields the protein CASFGFNEKLFF.

This clone was counted a few times. The V and J genes are TRBV5-1 and TRBJ1-2; 10 nucleotides match TRBD1. The CDR3 runs to 15 residues. Germline V gene lookup returns CDR1 SGHRS and CDR2 YFSETQ. The J segment lost 5 bases and the V segment lost 1 base, leaving 5 bases of the junction unmatched. The CDR3 sequence is CASSLRLGQGYGYTF. The DNA of the CDR3 is TGCGCCAGCAGCTTGAGGTTGGGACAGGGGTATGGCTACACCTTC.

The CDR3 protein is CAWSSGQGAWTEAFF. In DNA, the CDR3 is TGTGCCTGGAGTTCCGGACAGGGGGCTTGGACTGAAGCTTTCTTT. The chain joins TRBV30 to TRBJ1-1; 11 bases are a match to TRBD1. The CDR3 is 15 amino acids. Germline CDR1 is GTSNPN and CDR2 is SVGIG (reference sequence). V gave up 2 bases and J gave up 5 bases; unmatched junction bases: 7.

This chain links TRBV2 with TRBJ2-1; tentatively, D is TRBD1 (5 bases). V shed 6 bases and J shed 3 bases, with 15 bases lying between them. Germline CDR1 is SNHLY and CDR2 is FYNNEI. The CDR3 has 15 amino acids. The CDR3, as DNA: TGTGCCAGCAGGGTCGACAGCGCCGACTACAATGAGCAGTTCTTC. As protein: CASRVDSADYNEQFF.

V usage is TRBV27 and J usage is TRBJ2-1, with 9 bases fitting TRBD2. The CDR3 runs 14 residues. The trim removed 5 bases at V and 8 bases at J, leaving 7 bases unmatched. Germline V CDR1 and CDR2: MNHEY, SMNVEV (reference sequence). The CDR3 DNA follows: TGTGCCAGCAGTATAGCGGGAGTTCGACATGAGCAGTTCTTC. Its translation: CASSIAGVRHEQFF.

Here the CDR3 reads CASTLFSVETQYF. In nucleotides, the CDR3 is TGTGCCAGCACCCTTTTTTCGGTCGAAACGCAGTATTTT. The rearrangement links TRBV6-6 to TRBJ2-3; D gene uncertain. The CDR3 runs to 13 residues. With 7 bases removed from V and 9 bases from J, the gap between germline ends came to 17 bases. Germline loops: CDR1 MNHNY, CDR2 SVGAGI (reference sequence).

CDR3 sequence (DNA): TGTGCCAGCGCCGTAGGAGAGTGGACTGAAGCTTTCTTT. It specifies CASAVGEWTEAFF. V gene TRBV6-5 combines with J gene TRBJ1-1, with D unresolved. This CDR3 region has 13 residues. The germline CDR1 and CDR2 sequences are MNHEY and SVGAGI. V was shortened by 8 bases and J by 5 bases, with 15 bases between the two germline ends.

The rearrangement links TRBV5-8 to TRBJ2-1, with D possibly matching TRBD2 (5 bases). V lost 1 base and J lost 4, with 9 bases in between. CDR1 and CDR2 (germline): SGHTS, YDEGEE. The CDR3 has 14 amino acids. The CDR3 DNA sequence: TGTGCCAGCAGCTTGTTACGGGGATACAATGAGCAGTTCTTC. Translation gives CASSLLRGYNEQFF.